The 7 T cell receptor beta chains reported below all come from one sample, sequenced in a study of T cell repertoires in cytomegalovirus infection. TCRdb reanalysed the reads using MiXCR and keeps one entry per CDR3 protein. The table has some 400,000 distinct CDR3 sequences, under 40% seen once; the top ten hold roughly 13%. Material: PBMCs. The origin of the receptors is a human donor in good health (CMV status not recorded). Some clones in this sample may be carry-over from other donors' samples.

This chain links TRBV19 with TRBJ2-3; maybe TRBD2 (5 bases). V was trimmed by 3 bases and J by 6 bases, leaving 10 bases between them. Looked up from germline, CDR1 is LNHDA and CDR2 is SQIVND (reference sequence). The CDR3 contains 13 residues. CDR3 sequence: CASSIGDYDTQYF. CDR3 bases: TGTGCCAGTAGTATCGGAGACTACGATACGCAGTATTTT.

The rearrangement joins TRBV5-5 to TRBJ2-5, with 7 bases aligning to TRBD2. CDR3 length: 17 residues. Germline V gene lookup returns CDR1 SGHKS and CDR2 YYEKEE (reference sequence). V lost 3 bases and J lost 0; bases outside the gene matches: 11. In DNA form, the CDR3 reads TGTGCCAGCAGCTGGGGGGGTATGGGAAACAACCAAGAGACCCAGTACTTC. Translated, it gives CASSWGGMGNNQETQYF.

The chain joins TRBV10-3 to TRBJ2-3; TRBD2 matches at 12 bases. Germline trimming cut 6 bases from V and 6 bases from J; bases unmatched to any gene: 10. Germline V gene lookup returns CDR1 ENHRY and CDR2 SYGVKD. The length of the CDR3 is 16 residues. CDR3 coding DNA: TGTGCCATCAGCGATGGGACTAGCGGGTGTGAGGATACGCAGTATTTT. This codes for CAISDGTSGCEDTQYF.

This chain joins TRBV28 and TRBJ2-7; D may be TRBD2 (6 bases). Germline V gene lookup returns CDR1 MDHEN and CDR2 SYDVKM. The CDR3 consists of 14 residues. Between the trimmed V and J ends, which lost 6 bases and 4 bases, there was a span of 16 bases. DNA for the CDR3: TGTGCCAGCAGCCCGGCGGGGATTCAATACGAGCAGTACTTC. Translation: CASSPAGIQYEQYF. Combining the CDR3 with reference TRBV28 and TRBJ2-7 gives the whole variable domain DVKVTQSSRYLVKRTGEKVFLECVQDMDHENMFWYRQDPGLGLRLIYFSYDVKMKEKGDIPEGYSVSREKKERFSLILESASTNQTSMYLCASSPAGIQYEQYFGPGTRLTVT.

Ten or more counts support this clonotype. J is TRBJ2-3 and V is TRBV4-1; 9 bases are shared with TRBD2. The trim removed 4 bases at V and 1 base at J, leaving 6 bases unmatched. The CDR3 is 16 amino acids. Germline values: CDR1 MGHRA, CDR2 YSYEKL. Written as DNA, the CDR3 is TGCGCCAGCAGCCTCGCGGAGCGGGGGGGCACAGATACGCAGTATTTT. Translation: CASSLAERGGTDTQYF.

In this sample, this clonotype turned up a few times. V is TRBV4-1 and J is TRBJ2-1, with 11 nucleotides matching TRBD2. The V gene's germline CDR1 is MGHRA and CDR2 YSYEKL. Trimming removed 0 bases from V and 9 bases from J; junction bases left unmatched: 7. The CDR3 totals 16 residues. This chain's CDR3 is CASSQEGLAGGREQFF. In nucleotides, the CDR3 is TGCGCCAGCAGCCAAGAAGGCCTAGCGGGGGGCCGTGAGCAGTTCTTC.

The V gene is TRBV18, the J gene TRBJ2-4; the D gene is possibly TRBD1 (6 bases). The CDR3 totals 16 residues. V dropped 1 base and J dropped 0 bases, with 10 bases sitting between them. Germline lookup yields CDR1 KGHSH and CDR2 LQKENI. The DNA for the CDR3 is TGTGCCAGCTCACCACGGGGGCCTGGAGCCAAAAACATTCAGTACTTC. This encodes CASSPRGPGAKNIQYF.